This record concerns one TCR beta chain sequence. Researchers ran the PCR with 60 Vbeta and 13 Jbeta primers. Method: immunoSEQ multiplex PCR; TCRdb's copy keeps in-frame clones and lacks some. The sample contains fewer than 150,000 clones, just over 70% of which appear only once. This CDR3 is built from 14 residues. Germline assignment: CDR1 LGHNA and CDR2 YNFKEQ. Trimming took off 2 bases at V and 5 bases at J, with 12 bases between the two ends. This entry comes from a study of cytomegalovirus exposure and HLA in healthy donors. The chain employs TRBV4-2 and TRBJ1-2, with D maybe TRBD1 (5 bases). This TCR derives from a woman aged 25 to 39 in good health and CMV-seronegative. Sequencing was carried out using PBMCs. As DNA, the CDR3 is TGTGCCAGCAGCCAACCTACGGCAGGGTATGGCTACACCTTC. It is translated as CASSQPTAGYGYTF.